One and the same sample provided the 22 T cell receptor beta chains below, sequenced in a study of CD8+CD57+ T cells in acquired aplastic anemia. Genomic DNA constituted the template upon which TCR beta VDJ and CDR3 profiling was performed. MiXCR was run by TCRdb on the reads, yielding one entry per CDR3 protein. The data hold approximately 380,000 distinct CDR3 sequences, with 55% to 75% observed a single time. The sample taken for sequencing was sorted CD4+, CD8+, or CD8+CD57+ T cells (not recorded which) from PBMCs. All receptors derive from a human donor in good health, serving as a control.

Here the CDR3 reads CASSETGGSGNELYF. As DNA, the CDR3 is TGTGCCAGCAGCGAAACAGGTGGCTCTGGAAACGAGCTATATTTT. The rearrangement uses TRBV7-2 and TRBJ1-3, with a tentative D call TRBD1 (5 bases). In germline, CDR1 is SGHTA, CDR2 FQGNSA. The CDR3 is 15 amino acids. The germline V and J ends were trimmed by 5 bases and 14 bases, with 25 bases remaining between them.

This clonotype was counted many times. The chain combines TRBV6-1 with TRBJ1-2; 7 bases agree with TRBD1. The CDR3 sequence is 16 residues long. CDR1 and CDR2 (germline): MNHNS, SASEGT. V shed 0 bases, J shed 6 bases, and the junction held 10 bases outside the gene matches. The CDR3 is CASSEAPTGQFNGYTF. Here the CDR3 DNA reads TGTGCCAGCAGTGAAGCCCCGACGGGACAGTTCAATGGCTACACCTTC.

Turning to this clonotype: The DNA is omitted, as the CDR3 cannot be located on it reliably, and the CDR3 follows TCRdb's listing. The chain carries TRBV7-2 and TRBJ1-1. Counting both end residues, the CDR3 totals 17 amino acids. Germline loops: CDR1 SGHTA, CDR2 FQGNSA. This CDR3 reads CASSLDGAYEQYFEAFF.

This clonotype occurred a few times. This may arise from a read error, as a much more abundant clone is one base away. V gene TRBV9 combines with J gene TRBJ2-1, with 10 bases matching TRBD2. The CDR3 has 16 amino acids. V lost 2 bases, J lost 9 bases, and 11 bases stayed unmatched. Looked up from germline, CDR1 is SGDLS and CDR2 is YYNGEE. CDR3 sequence reads: CASSVVLAGGLGEQFF. The CDR3 nucleotides read TGTGCCAGCAGCGTGGTCTTAGCGGGGGGCTTGGGTGAGCAGTTCTTC.

This clonotype was recorded at least ten times. The V call is TRBV5-1, the J call TRBJ1-4, with TRBD1 matching 9 bases. Trimming took 4 bases from V and 5 from J; bases not matched to a gene: 6. Germline CDR1 SGHRS, CDR2 YFSETQ. The CDR3 totals 15 residues. DNA for the CDR3: TGCGCCAGCAGCGCAGACAGGGGGACCAATGAAAAACTGTTTTTT. It is translated as CASSADRGTNEKLFF. Filled out from reference TRBV5-1 and TRBJ1-4, the complete variable domain reads KAGVTQTPRYLIKTRGQQVTLSCSPISGHRSVSWYQQTPGQGLQFLFEYFSETQRNKGNFPGRFSGRQFSNSRSEMNVSTLELGDSALYLCASSADRGTNEKLFFGSGTQLSVL.

This chain uses TRBV9 with TRBJ2-2; no firm D call. V dropped 1 base and J dropped 0 bases, with 4 bases sitting between them. Germline V gene data show CDR1 as SGDLS and CDR2 as YYNGEE. The CDR3 is 14 amino acids. The CDR3 protein is CASSVWTNTGELFF. Here the CDR3 DNA reads TGTGCCAGCAGCGTATGGACGAACACCGGGGAGCTGTTTTTT.

The CDR3 is CATSRAAGRVGETQYF. The CDR3 DNA follows: TGTGCCACCAGCAGGGCGGCCGGGAGGGTAGGAGAGACCCAGTACTTC. The genes are TRBV15 and TRBJ2-5, with 8 bases lining up with TRBD2. CDR1 is LNHNV and CDR2 is YYDKDF in the germline V gene (reference sequence). V shed 3 bases and J 4 bases; nucleotides not matched to a gene: 10. The CDR3 is made up of 16 amino acids.

This clonotype was seen only a few times. The chain is built from TRBV18 and TRBJ1-3; no firm D call. The V end was cut by 6 bases, the J end by 0 bases, with 9 bases between. Germline V gives CDR1 KGHSH, CDR2 LQKENI. The CDR3 consists of 14 residues. Here the CDR3 DNA reads TGTGCCAGCTCCCCAGGAATCTCTGGAAACACCATATATTTT. It encodes CASSPGISGNTIYF. Together with reference TRBV18 and TRBJ1-3, the CDR3 gives the full variable domain: NAGVMQNPRHLVRRRGQEARLRCSPMKGHSHVYWYRQLPEEGLKFMVYLQKENIIDESGMPKERFSAEFPKEGPSILRIQQVVRGDSAAYFCASSPGISGNTIYFGEGSWLTVV.

This clonotype has just one count. This chain uses TRBV7-9 with TRBJ1-1, with 12 positions matching TRBD1. V lost 3 bases and J lost 7; bases outside the gene matches: 6. This CDR3 comprises 15 residues. Germline-derived CDR1 and CDR2 are SEHNR and FQNEAQ (reference sequence). The CDR3: CASSLMGQGAREAFF. The CDR3 nucleotides read TGTGCCAGCAGCTTGATGGGACAGGGGGCGCGTGAAGCTTTCTTT.

The chain employs TRBV20-1 and TRBJ1-6, with 9 bases lining up with TRBD1. CDR3 length: 12 residues. Germline V CDR1 and CDR2: DFQATT, SNEGSKA (reference sequence). The J segment lost 8 bases and the V segment lost 6 bases, leaving 2 bases of the junction unmatched. The CDR3 nucleotides are TGCAGTGCCGGGGACAGGGATTCACCCCTCCACTTT. It yields the protein CSAGDRDSPLHF.

This rearrangement joins TRBV9 to TRBJ1-4, with D perhaps TRBD1 (6 bases). The CDR3 contains 15 residues. In germline, CDR1 is SGDLS, CDR2 YYNGEE. The V end was cut by 4 bases, the J end by 5 bases, with 15 bases between. DNA for the CDR3: TGTGCCAGCAGCACCCGGACAGATCGAAATGAAAAACTGTTTTTT. Translating it yields CASSTRTDRNEKLFF.

The rearrangement joins TRBV4-2 to TRBJ2-5; D perhaps matches TRBD1 (5 bases). This CDR3 is 14 amino acids long. Germline V lookup: CDR1 LGHNA, CDR2 YNFKEQ. With 6 bases removed from V and 4 bases from J, the gap between germline ends came to 15 bases. The CDR3 reads CASSERDSRETQYF. The CDR3 bases are TGTGCCAGCAGTGAACGAGACAGTCGAGAGACCCAGTACTTC.

This clonotype was seen only once. An end of the junction differs from the germline gene, which may be a read error. The chain uses TRBV11-2 and TRBJ1-2; possible D gene TRBD1, 6 bases. The CDR3 consists of 13 residues. CDR1 and CDR2 from the germline V gene are SGHAT and FQNNGV. CDR3 amino acids: CAGQSTIRGGYTF. CDR3 bases: TGCGCCGGCCAGTCAACGATCAGGGGTGGCTACACCTTC.

The rearrangement joins TRBV10-3 to TRBJ1-2; TRBD1 matches at 8 bases. Germline CDR1 and CDR2: ENHRY and SYGVKD. This CDR3 region has 14 residues. Trimming cost V 10 bases and J 8 bases; bases outside gene matches: 15. In nucleotides, the CDR3 is TGTGCCAGCGGTGGCAGCGCGACAGGGGTAGGCTACACCTTC. This sequence encodes CASGGSATGVGYTF.

The chain couples TRBV25-1 to TRBJ2-7, with 9 nucleotides matching TRBD1. Germline V gene lookup returns CDR1 MGHDK and CDR2 SYGVNS. CDR3 size: 14 residues. Trimming cost V 9 bases and J 2 bases; bases outside gene matches: 8. The CDR3 nucleotides read TGTGCCAGTAGTCCACGGGACAGGGCCTACGAGCAGTACTTC. This sequence encodes CASSPRDRAYEQYF.

This rearrangement joins TRBV7-8 to TRBJ1-2; D gene uncertain. This CDR3 region has 13 residues. Germline-derived CDR1 and CDR2 are SGHVS and FQNEAQ. With 6 bases removed from V and 6 bases from J, the gap between germline ends came to 14 bases. This chain's CDR3 is CASRQRPNDGYTF. The CDR3 DNA sequence: TGTGCCAGCAGACAGCGTCCCAACGATGGCTACACCTTC.

This clonotype was recorded a few times. The V gene is TRBV30, the J gene TRBJ2-5; 11 positions match TRBD2. The trim removed 2 bases at V and 2 bases at J, leaving 7 bases unmatched. CDR1 GTSNPN and CDR2 SVGIG come from the germline V gene (reference sequence). The CDR3 sequence is 16 residues long. The CDR3 region has the DNA TGTGCCTGGAGTTCCGGGACTAGCGGACTTCAAGAGACCCAGTACTTC. Protein: CAWSSGTSGLQETQYF.

For this clonotype: Sequence at one end of the junction differs from germline and may be a read error. The rearrangement uses TRBV7-3 and TRBJ2-1; D call uncertain. The V gene's germline CDR1 is SGHTA and CDR2 FQGTGA. The CDR3 consists of 14 residues. The CDR3 loop is CASSSDITENTEAF. As DNA, the CDR3 is TGTGCCAGCAGCTCAGACATCACGGAAAACACTGAAGCTTTC. Full variable domain (outside the CDR3, taken from reference TRBV7-3 and TRBJ2-1): GAGVSQTPSNKVTEKGKYVELRCDPISGHTALYWYRQSLGQGPEFLIYFQGTGAADDSGLPNDRFFAVRPEGSVSTLKIQRTERGDSAVYLCASSSDITENTEAFGPGTRLTVL.

This chain links TRBV15 with TRBJ2-7; D remains unclear. In germline, CDR1 is LNHNV, CDR2 YYDKDF (reference sequence). V was pared by 1 base and J by 9 bases, with 13 bases between. This CDR3 has 13 residues. CDR3 coding DNA: TGTGCCACCAGCAGAGGGGCAGGAGAGACGCAGTACTTC. Translated: CATSRGAGETQYF.

In the case of this clonotype: A much bigger clone sits one base away, suggesting this may be a read error. CDR3 residues: CAWGTGSSQPQHF. The CDR3 bases are TGTGCCTGGGGGACAGGGAGTAGTCAGCCCCAGCATTTT. This chain links TRBV30 with TRBJ1-5; TRBD1 matches 9 bases. V lost 5 bases to trimming and J lost 6 bases; unmatched junction nucleotides: 5. There are 13 residues in the CDR3. The germline CDR1 and CDR2 sequences are GTSNPN and SVGIG (reference sequence).

This clonotype was recorded only once. The CDR3 protein is CASRTGTVTYEQYF. The CDR3 region has the DNA TGTGCCAGCAGGACCGGGACGGTCACCTACGAGCAGTACTTC. This chain connects TRBV6-5 to TRBJ2-7, with D perhaps matching TRBD1 or TRBD2 (5 bases each). Trimming left V 6 bases short and J 2 bases short, with 14 bases between. The CDR3 runs 14 residues. Per germline, CDR1 MNHEY and CDR2 SVGAGI.

V and J are TRBV9 and TRBJ1-5; no clear D. Trimming cost V 3 bases and J 13 bases, with 20 bases left between them. The CDR3 is 14 residues long. The germline CDR1 and CDR2 sequences are SGDLS and YYNGEE. The CDR3 sequence: CASSAAEIWTGQHF. CDR3 bases: TGTGCCAGCAGCGCGGCCGAGATATGGACGGGGCAGCATTTT.